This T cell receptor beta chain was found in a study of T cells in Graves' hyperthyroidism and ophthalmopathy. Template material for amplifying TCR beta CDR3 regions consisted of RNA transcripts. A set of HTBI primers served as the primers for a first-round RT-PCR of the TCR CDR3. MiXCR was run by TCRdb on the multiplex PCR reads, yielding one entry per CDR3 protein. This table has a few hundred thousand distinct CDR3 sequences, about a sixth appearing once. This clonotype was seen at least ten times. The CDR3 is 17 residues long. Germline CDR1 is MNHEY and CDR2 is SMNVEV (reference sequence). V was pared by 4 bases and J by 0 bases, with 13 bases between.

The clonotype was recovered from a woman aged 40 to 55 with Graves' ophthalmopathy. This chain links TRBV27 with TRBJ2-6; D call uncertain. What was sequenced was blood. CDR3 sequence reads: CASSSKPLNSGANVLTF. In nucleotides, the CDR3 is TGTGCCAGCAGTTCAAAACCCCTGAACTCTGGGGCCAACGTCCTGACTTTC.